This T cell receptor (beta chain) was recorded in a study of OX40 agonist ivuxolimab in advanced cancers. Across the study: Enrolled patients in dose escalation had cancers that were hepatocellular carcinoma, melanoma, renal cell or head and neck cancer.

This CDR3 region has 13 residues. The V and J ends lost 2 bases and 5 bases respectively, with 9 bases between them. Looked up from germline, CDR1 is KGHSH and CDR2 is LQKENI. General study findings and limits: Clones of CD4+ and CD8+ blood T cells grew by week 6 at doses of 0.1 to 3.0 mg/kg.

About this clone itself: Its antigen is not known. This sample includes further DNA sequences coding for the same CDR3.

The method was immunoSEQ multiplex PCR; TCRdb's version includes in-frame clones alone and lacks a portion of them. The data show some 43,000 clones, roughly 88% seen once. V gene TRBV18 combines with J gene TRBJ2-5; D uncertain. The clonotype originates from an adult with an advanced solid tumor such as melanoma, head and neck, liver or kidney cancer. The sample here was CD4+ or CD8+ T cells sorted from blood, taken in a trial of the OX40 agonist ivuxolimab. The DNA of the CDR3 is TGTGCCAGCTCACCAGGGCTAGGTGAGACCCAGTACTTC. Translation gives CASSPGLGETQYF.